This TCR beta chain was identified during a study of T cells in Graves' hyperthyroidism and ophthalmopathy. Study results and limitations: The majority of expanded thyroid clonotypes above 0.001 also appeared in blood.

This clonotype was counted many times. Its antigen is not identified. Germline V lookup: CDR1 MDHEN, CDR2 SYDVKM. Trimming took 1 base from V and 9 from J, leaving 10 bases between them. The CDR3 runs to 13 residues. Patients with uncontrolled infections, other autoimmune diseases, pregnancy or lactation were excluded. RNA transcripts gave rise to amplified TCR beta CDR3 regions. With the HTBI primer set, the TCR CDR3 went through a first round of RT-PCR. TCRdb passed the multiplex PCR reads through MiXCR, listing each CDR3 protein once. The sample lists hundreds of thousands of distinct CDR3 sequences, about 15% seen once, with about 22% in the top ten.

The V call is TRBV28, the J call TRBJ1-5, with D possibly being TRBD1 (5 bases). The source is a woman younger than 45 with Graves' hyperthyroidism. Specimen: blood. The CDR3 nucleotides read TGTGCCAGCAGTTTATCGGGGGGGGGGCCCCAGCATTTT. It encodes CASSLSGGGPQHF.